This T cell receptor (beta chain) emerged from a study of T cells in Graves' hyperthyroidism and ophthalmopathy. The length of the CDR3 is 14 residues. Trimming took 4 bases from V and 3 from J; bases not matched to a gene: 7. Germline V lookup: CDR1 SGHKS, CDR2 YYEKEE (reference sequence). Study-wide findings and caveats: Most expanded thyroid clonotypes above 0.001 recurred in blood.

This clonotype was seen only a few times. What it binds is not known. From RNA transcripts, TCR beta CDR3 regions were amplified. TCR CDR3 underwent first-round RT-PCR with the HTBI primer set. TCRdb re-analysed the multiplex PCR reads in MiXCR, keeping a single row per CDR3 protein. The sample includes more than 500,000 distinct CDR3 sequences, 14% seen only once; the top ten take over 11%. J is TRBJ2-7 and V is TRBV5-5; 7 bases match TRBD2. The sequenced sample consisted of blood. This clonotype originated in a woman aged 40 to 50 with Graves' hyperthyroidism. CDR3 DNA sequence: TGTGCCAGCAGCCCGGGGGGACCGCTCTACGAGCAGTACTTC. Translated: CASSPGGPLYEQYF.